This T cell receptor (beta chain) was captured in a study of CD8 T cells in ankylosing spondylitis. Points from the study as a whole: Characteristic of ankylosing spondylitis blood, it appeared, was a TCR beta motif comprising roughly 8 highly homologous variants.

TCRdb recomputed calls from the 5' RACE reads with MiXCR, one row per CDR3 protein. The sample has around 250,000 distinct CDR3 sequences; 30% to 40% are singletons. Per germline, CDR1 SEHNR and CDR2 FQNEAQ (reference sequence). V was cut by 1 base and J by 3 bases, with 10 bases left in between. This CDR3 comprises 16 residues. With respect to this clonotype: The antigen remains undetermined.

The sequencing sample was made of blood, either unsorted or a sorted T cell fraction (not recorded which). The chain links TRBV7-9 to TRBJ1-6, with D maybe TRBD1 (6 bases). The receptor's source is a male donor with ankylosing spondylitis or in good health (not recorded which). This CDR3 is CASSLGTDIYNSPLHF. The CDR3 region has the DNA TGTGCCAGCAGCTTAGGGACAGACATCTATAATTCACCCCTCCACTTT.